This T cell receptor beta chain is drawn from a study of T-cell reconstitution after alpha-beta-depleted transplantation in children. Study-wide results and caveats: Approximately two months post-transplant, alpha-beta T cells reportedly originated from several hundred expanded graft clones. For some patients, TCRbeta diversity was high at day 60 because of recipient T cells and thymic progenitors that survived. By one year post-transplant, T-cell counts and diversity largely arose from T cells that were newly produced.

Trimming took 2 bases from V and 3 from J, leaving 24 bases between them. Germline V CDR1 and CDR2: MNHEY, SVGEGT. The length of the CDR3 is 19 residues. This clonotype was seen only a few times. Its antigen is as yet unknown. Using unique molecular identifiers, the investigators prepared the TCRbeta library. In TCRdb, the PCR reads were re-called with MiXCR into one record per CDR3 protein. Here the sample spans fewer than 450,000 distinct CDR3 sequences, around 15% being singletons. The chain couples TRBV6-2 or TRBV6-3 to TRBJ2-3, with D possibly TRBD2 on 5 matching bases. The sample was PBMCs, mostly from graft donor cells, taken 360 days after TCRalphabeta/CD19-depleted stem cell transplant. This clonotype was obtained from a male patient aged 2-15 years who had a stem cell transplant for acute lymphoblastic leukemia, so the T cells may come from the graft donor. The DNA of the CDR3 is TGTGCCAGCAGTTACCCGTACGGGCGGGCCCAGGAGGCTACAGATACGCAGTATTTT. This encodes CASSYPYGRAQEATDTQYF.